This record looks at one TCR beta chain sequence and its context. This sample is part of a study of blood T cell repertoires in COVID-19. Overall study: PBMCs, B-cell-depleted T cells, or T cells were the source of the cDNA or gDNA that made up the material.

Original processing methods: It was from reference gene primer amplification that nucleated cell counts were estimated. Only in-frame clones appear in the TCRdb table, and some are missing; sequencing was by immunoSEQ multiplex PCR. D and trimming were read from the DNA, whereas the V and J calls and clone size are those reported in that table. The table records tens of thousands of clones, 80% of them present only once. Germline V gene data show CDR1 as SGHAT and CDR2 as FQNNGV. This CDR3 has 14 amino acids. The germline V and J ends were trimmed by 5 bases and 8 bases, with 18 bases remaining between them.

The chain has TRBV11-2 and TRBJ1-2, with a tentative D call TRBD1 (6 bases). The sample was peripheral blood. This clonotype was sampled from an elderly woman with acute or convalescent COVID-19. CDR3 coding DNA: TGTGCCAGCAGCCCCTGGACGGGGGGCGGGGGCTACACCTTC. Translated: CASSPWTGGGGYTF.